These 7 T cell receptor beta chains share one sample of origin, sequenced in a study of control samples from healthy donors and cancer patients. The repertoire was sequenced with immunoSEQ multiplex PCR; TCRdb's copy has only in-frame clones and lacks some. The sample gives under 200,000 clones, roughly 94% of which show up once; 12% to 15% is in the top ten. The sequenced sample was PBMCs. Receptors were obtained from a man in his 60s with colorectal cancer.

The chain carries TRBV5-1 and TRBJ2-3; 9 bases line up with TRBD2. With 2 bases clipped from V and 1 base from J, the junction kept 2 bases outside the gene matches. Germline V CDR1 and CDR2: SGHRS, YFSETQ. The CDR3 extends over 15 amino acids. CDR3 nucleotide sequence: TGCGCCAGCAGCTTAGCGGGGGGCCGCACAGATACGCAGTATTTT. Protein: CASSLAGGRTDTQYF. The variable domain in full, with the rest retrieved from reference TRBV5-1 and TRBJ2-3, is KAGVTQTPRYLIKTRGQQVTLSCSPISGHRSVSWYQQTPGQGLQFLFEYFSETQRNKGNFPGRFSGRQFSNSRSEMNVSTLELGDSALYLCASSLAGGRTDTQYFGPGTRLTVL.

The chain joins TRBV21-1 to TRBJ1-6. TRBV21-1 is noted as a pseudogene. This CDR3 has 18 amino acids. CDR3 bases: TGTGCCAGCAGCAAAGAGGCTTCCTTGAGCTCCTATAATTCACCCCTCCACTTT. Amino acid sequence: CASSKEASLSSYNSPLHF.

This clone has a single count. This chain connects TRBV29-1 to TRBJ1-2; D remains unclear. The CDR3 covers 10 residues. Per the germline V gene, CDR1 is SQVTM and CDR2 is ANQGSEA. Trimming took off 7 bases at V and 7 bases at J, with 10 bases between the two ends. Written as DNA, the CDR3 is TGCAGCGCTTTAGACGGTGGCTACACCTTC. Amino acids: CSALDGGYTF.

This clone was recorded once. The rearrangement uses TRBV6-5 and TRBJ2-7; tentatively, D is TRBD2 (6 bases). V was clipped by 2 bases and J by 3 bases, with 11 bases between them. This CDR3 region has 14 residues. Germline values: CDR1 MNHEY, CDR2 SVGAGI. The CDR3 reads CASSYGGKGYEQYF. The CDR3 nucleotides read TGTGCCAGCAGTTACGGGGGGAAGGGCTACGAGCAGTACTTC.

The gene calls are TRBV28 and TRBJ2-7, with TRBD2 identical over 7 bases. CDR1 and CDR2 (germline): MDHEN, SYDVKM. The CDR3 is 12 amino acids. Trimming took 7 bases from V and 3 from J; bases not matched to a gene: 3. The CDR3 DNA reads as TGTGCCAGCAAATCTAGCGGCTACGAGCAGTACTTC. Translating gives CASKSSGYEQYF.

The gene calls are TRBV2 and TRBJ1-5; D not certain. Germline CDR1 and CDR2: SNHLY and FYNNEI. CDR3 length equals 16 residues. V lost 2 bases to trimming and J lost 2 bases, with 13 bases between them. CDR3 nucleotide sequence: TGTGCCAGCAGTGAAATGGAAGGGATCGGCAATCAGCCCCAGCATTTT. It codes for CASSEMEGIGNQPQHF.

This rearrangement joins TRBV19 to TRBJ1-2, with no clear D. Germline V lookup: CDR1 LNHDA, CDR2 SQIVND (reference sequence). The V and J ends lost 3 bases and 0 bases respectively, with 11 bases between them. The CDR3 sequence is 15 residues long. The CDR3 DNA reads TGTGCCAGTAGTATGCCGGCTAAGGCTAACTATGGCTACACCTTC. Its translation is CASSMPAKANYGYTF.